This entry lists 21 T cell receptor beta chains sequenced from one sample in a study of blood T cells in healthy people across ages. A J-beta primer mix and a sample-barcoded 5' primer were used in a second PCR of roughly 7 to 12 cycles. TCRdb re-called the 5' RACE reads with MiXCR, one entry per CDR3 protein. The sample yields about 1.6 million distinct CDR3 sequences, about 35% seen once. Sequenced sample: blood. Receptor source: a woman aged 30 to 39 in good health.

The table lists this clonotype with a few counts. The chain links TRBV7-2 to TRBJ1-4, with TRBD1 matching 7 bases. V lost 5 bases to trimming and J lost 5 bases; unmatched junction nucleotides: 8. Germline V gene sequence: CDR1 SGHTA, CDR2 FQGNSA. There are 15 residues in the CDR3. CDR3 DNA sequence: TGTGCCAGCAGCCCCTCCGGGACAGACAATGAAAAACTGTTTTTT. Translation: CASSPSGTDNEKLFF.

The rearrangement links TRBV9 to TRBJ1-4, with D possibly TRBD1 on 6 matching bases. Trimming took off 5 bases at V and 3 bases at J, with 11 bases between the two ends. This CDR3 is 14 amino acids long. From germline, CDR1 is SGDLS and CDR2 YYNGEE. CDR3 sequence: CASSAGAPNEKLFF. The CDR3 DNA is TGTGCCAGCAGTGCAGGGGCTCCTAATGAAAAACTGTTTTTT.

This clonotype showed up just a few times. This CDR3 is CSARLSRMLHEQYF. In DNA, the CDR3 is TGCAGTGCTAGGCTCTCTAGGATGCTACACGAGCAGTACTTC. This chain connects TRBV20-1 to TRBJ2-7; D is unclear. Germline CDR1 and CDR2: DFQATT and SNEGSKA (reference sequence). The CDR3 totals 14 residues. With 3 bases removed from V and 5 bases from J, the gap between germline ends came to 17 bases.

This clonotype was recorded a few times. The chain links TRBV20-1 to TRBJ2-5; the match to TRBD2 covers 8 bases. CDR3 size: 13 residues. J lost 6 bases, V lost 3 bases, and 6 bases had no gene match. Germline loops: CDR1 DFQATT, CDR2 SNEGSKA (reference sequence). The CDR3 here is CSARVSGEQTQYF. The CDR3 DNA reads TGCAGTGCTAGGGTTAGCGGGGAACAGACCCAGTACTTC.

Only a few counts were recorded for this clonotype. V gene TRBV30 combines with J gene TRBJ2-7, with D perhaps being TRBD1 or TRBD2 (5 bases each). Trimming cost V 5 bases and J 6 bases, with 14 bases left between them. CDR1 and CDR2 (germline): GTSNPN, SVGIG (reference sequence). The CDR3 runs 12 residues. The CDR3 here is CAWGTSASEQYF. CDR3 DNA: TGTGCCTGGGGGACGTCGGCAAGCGAGCAGTACTTC.

In this sample, this clonotype turned up a few times. The chain carries TRBV28 and TRBJ2-5, with 10 bases matching TRBD2. The CDR3 covers 17 residues. The trim removed 4 bases at V and 1 base at J, leaving 9 bases unmatched. Germline V gene sequence: CDR1 MDHEN, CDR2 SYDVKM. CDR3 loop: CASSSLAGVVSQETQYF. The CDR3, as DNA: TGTGCCAGCAGTTCGCTAGCGGGAGTCGTATCCCAAGAGACCCAGTACTTC.

The rearrangement joins TRBV29-1 to TRBJ2-1; TRBD2 is a possible D gene (6 bases). The CDR3 has 16 amino acids. The germline V gene has CDR1 SQVTM and CDR2 ANQGSEA. Trimming pared 4 bases from V and 2 bases from J, leaving 18 bases between. The CDR3 is CSVGGWRRETYNEQFF. DNA for the CDR3: TGCAGCGTTGGCGGATGGAGGCGGGAAACCTACAATGAGCAGTTCTTC.

This chain links TRBV20-1 with TRBJ2-3; D is uncertain. Germline CDR1 reads DFQATT; CDR2 reads SNEGSKA (reference sequence). The CDR3 has 12 amino acids. V dropped 3 bases and J dropped 7 bases, with 11 bases sitting between them. In nucleotides, the CDR3 is TGCAGTGCTAGGTCTGCTGGCCATACGCAGTATTTT. Residues: CSARSAGHTQYF.

This clonotype was detected ten times or more. J is TRBJ2-1 and V is TRBV15; D remains unclear. Germline CDR1 LNHNV, CDR2 YYDKDF (reference sequence). With 3 bases removed from V and 2 bases from J, the gap between germline ends came to 11 bases. This CDR3 region has 15 residues. The CDR3 DNA sequence: TGTGCCACCAGCAGCATTAGAGGTCCCTACAATGAGCAGTTCTTC. Translated, it gives CATSSIRGPYNEQFF.

CDR3 amino acids: CSATGTGGDEQYF. The CDR3 region has the DNA TGCAGTGCCACCGGGACAGGGGGCGACGAGCAGTACTTC. The chain employs TRBV20-1 and TRBJ2-7, with TRBD1 matching 12 bases. This CDR3 region has 13 residues. Unmatched junction bases numbered 5, after V lost 6 bases and J lost 5 bases. CDR1 is DFQATT and CDR2 is SNEGSKA in the germline V gene (reference sequence).

This clonotype was counted between two and nine times. The chain is built from TRBV9 and TRBJ2-7; 8 bases map to TRBD1. The CDR3 spans 15 residues. The germline V gene encodes CDR1 SGDLS and CDR2 YYNGEE. V lost 4 bases and J lost 6; bases outside the gene matches: 12. CDR3 residues: CASSPGGLQGGEQYF. Here the CDR3 DNA reads TGTGCCAGCAGCCCCGGGGGTTTACAGGGGGGCGAGCAGTACTTC.

The genes are TRBV28 and TRBJ2-7; D gene uncertain. Germline loops: CDR1 MDHEN, CDR2 SYDVKM. This CDR3 spans 13 amino acids. V lost 5 bases to trimming and J lost 4 bases, with 12 bases between them. DNA of the CDR3: TGTGCCAGCAGTGCCTCCCCCATTTACGAGCAGTACTTC. Amino acid sequence: CASSASPIYEQYF. The whole variable domain, remainder taken from reference TRBV28 and TRBJ2-7, is DVKVTQSSRYLVKRTGEKVFLECVQDMDHENMFWYRQDPGLGLRLIYFSYDVKMKEKGDIPEGYSVSREKKERFSLILESASTNQTSMYLCASSASPIYEQYFGPGTRLTVT.

The chain combines TRBV29-1 with TRBJ2-1; unclear D gene. The germline V gene has CDR1 SQVTM and CDR2 ANQGSEA. This CDR3 has 16 residues. V was trimmed by 3 bases and J by 4 bases, leaving 19 bases between them. CDR3 sequence: CSVDTPESGVYNEQFF. The DNA of the CDR3 is TGCAGCGTTGATACTCCCGAATCTGGGGTATACAATGAGCAGTTCTTC.

The chain employs TRBV11-2 and TRBJ2-7; TRBD2 might be the D (7 bases). V dropped 1 base and J dropped 6 bases, with 19 bases sitting between them. The CDR3 spans 16 residues. CDR1 and CDR2 (germline): SGHAT, FQNNGV. This CDR3 is CASSLVGAGALGEQYF. The CDR3 nucleotides are TGTGCCAGCAGCTTAGTAGGTGCGGGGGCCCTTGGCGAGCAGTACTTC.

This clonotype was counted many times. This chain joins TRBV13 and TRBJ1-2; 9 bases agree with TRBD1. V gave up 7 bases and J gave up 1 base; unmatched junction bases: 10. Germline CDR1 is PRHDT and CDR2 is FYEKMQ (reference sequence). This CDR3 is built from 16 residues. CDR3 amino acids: CASNRDRGKYNYGYTF. The CDR3 coding sequence is TGTGCCAGCAACCGAGACAGGGGGAAGTATAACTATGGCTACACCTTC. The complete variable domain, with remaining parts taken from reference TRBV13 and TRBJ1-2, reads AAGVIQSPRHLIKEKRETATLKCYPIPRHDTVYWYQQGPGQDPQFLISFYEKMQSDKGSIPDRFSAQQFSDYHSELNMSSLELGDSALYFCASNRDRGKYNYGYTFGSGTRLTVV.

The V call is TRBV11-2, the J call TRBJ2-5; unclear D gene. The CDR3 runs to 15 residues. Trimming took 5 bases from V and 11 from J, leaving 24 bases between them. Germline CDR1 SGHAT, CDR2 FQNNGV. CDR3 in amino acids: CASSRDGLPVNGQYF. CDR3 bases: TGTGCCAGCAGCCGAGACGGATTGCCTGTAAATGGGCAGTACTTC.

The rearrangement uses TRBV9 and TRBJ2-2, with D possibly matching TRBD1 (6 bases). V shed 3 bases and J shed 6 bases, with 24 bases lying between them. From germline, CDR1 is SGDLS and CDR2 YYNGEE. This CDR3 region has 18 residues. This CDR3 reads CASSGPWAQGSSPGELFF. The CDR3 region has the DNA TGTGCCAGCAGCGGGCCCTGGGCACAGGGCTCCTCCCCCGGGGAGCTGTTTTTT.

This clonotype was seen at least ten times. The V call is TRBV5-6, the J call TRBJ1-1; 7 bases are a match to TRBD1. There are 15 residues in the CDR3. The junction had 9 bases not matched to a gene; V was cut back by 3 bases and J by 4 bases. Germline CDR1 is SGHDT and CDR2 is YYEEEE. CDR3 DNA sequence: TGTGCCAGCAGCTGGAGGAGGCCAGGGGGCACTGAAGCTTTCTTT. Amino acids: CASSWRRPGGTEAFF. Full variable domain (missing parts from reference TRBV5-6 and TRBJ1-1): DAGVTQSPTHLIKTRGQQVTLRCSPKSGHDTVSWYQQALGQGPQFIFQYYEEEERQRGNFPDRFSGHQFPNYSSELNVNALLLGDSALYLCASSWRRPGGTEAFFGQGTRLTVV.

This clonotype came up a few times. J is TRBJ2-1 and V is TRBV7-6; D uncertain. The germline V and J ends were trimmed by 6 bases and 2 bases, with 11 bases remaining between them. The CDR3 sequence is 14 residues long. Germline lookup yields CDR1 SGHVS and CDR2 FNYEAQ. CDR3 nucleotide sequence: TGTGCCAGCAGTTATCAGACTGCCTACAATGAGCAGTTCTTC. This gives the protein CASSYQTAYNEQFF.

V gene TRBV5-1 combines with J gene TRBJ2-1, with 8 bases matching TRBD2. From germline, CDR1 is SGHRS and CDR2 YFSETQ. This CDR3 spans 15 amino acids. After removal of 2 bases from V and 8 bases from J, the junction contained 9 bases not matched to a gene. CDR3 nucleotide sequence: TGCGCCAGCAGCTTAACTAGCGGCCGTGGCGATGAGCAGTTCTTC. The encoded protein is CASSLTSGRGDEQFF.

This clonotype was recorded a few times. The V gene is TRBV7-9, the J gene TRBJ2-5; tentatively, D is TRBD2 (5 bases). This CDR3 comprises 14 residues. V was cut by 5 bases and J by 0 bases, with 10 bases left in between. CDR1 is SEHNR and CDR2 is FQNEAQ in the germline V gene (reference sequence). CDR3 protein: CASSQLENQETQYF. The CDR3 coding sequence is TGTGCCAGCAGCCAACTAGAAAACCAAGAGACCCAGTACTTC.